This T cell receptor (beta chain) appears in the sequencing data of a study of identical twins (dated by TCRdb to between 2015 and 2016). For context, the study as a whole: The study deep-sequenced TCR alpha and beta repertoires from monozygotic twins, unrelated adults of various ages and cord blood to test whether fetal clonotypes persist. To rule out contamination, replicate twin experiments were performed at different times with different library preparation protocols. Points the paper makes about the study in general: Compared with coincidental sharing between unrelated individuals, out-of-frame TCR alpha sequences shared between twins had an excess of sequences with low generation probability. In monozygotic twins, out-of-frame TCR alpha sharing was systematically underestimated by recombination models, although the models agreed with sharing between unrelated individuals. Zero-insertion analyses could be partly confounded by invariant T cells such as MAIT and iNKT, though diverse VJ usage argued against such confounding for most clonotypes. Abundant cord blood beta clonotypes had fewer insertions, young adult naive repertoires showed a similar but weaker trend, and memory repertoires showed no such trend. Because the same donors could not be followed over many years, the conclusions relied on cross-sectional statistical analysis. A weaker excess of twin sharing was found in beta out-of-frame sequences because the signal-to-noise ratio was lowered by fewer shared sequences.

Every donor in the study was a healthy Caucasian. This clonotype appeared a single time. The target of this receptor is not known. Being one base from a much bigger clone, this may be a read error. The library was made by 5' RACE. TCRdb records Illumina HiSeq 2000 as the sequencer. Template switching introduced a universal primer binding site; the final cDNA contained a unique molecular identifier, enabling accurate counting of TCR cDNA molecules. Specific primers in the conserved constant-segment region were used to synthesize first-strand cDNA for the TCR alpha and beta chains. To control for contamination, every cDNA library carried two barcodes: a SMART-Mk sample barcode plus Illumina barcodes. TruSeq adapter sequences and Illumina sample barcodes were added in two successive PCR steps. The TCR alpha and beta cDNA libraries were sequenced on the Illumina HiSeq platform using custom primers. Per the authors' processing: Raw reads were processed with MiGEC to extract unique molecular identifiers, and MiXCR was used to determine CDR3 positions. Recombination models were inferred per individual with the repgenHMM and IGoR tools using an EM algorithm. Shared clonotypes were analyzed with the tcR package in R, and sharing was normalized by the product of cloneset sizes. To study raw recombination free of thymic and clonal selection effects, out-of-frame nonproductive sequences were analyzed. The public sequencing data were trimmed at Q25 with fastp and processed into clonotypes with MiXCR by TCRdb, which kept only in-frame beta chains. Records with the same CDR3 protein are collapsed into one entry carrying the most frequent genes and DNA. TCRdb's processing, not the authors' own work, is the source of the V and J calls. This sample holds 1.5 million or so distinct CDR3 sequences; around a third were observed only once. About 0.3% of the sample is in the top ten clones.

Its CDR3 holds 17 amino acids, cysteine through phenylalanine. The sequence is cut down to CDR3 DNA, 51 bases in frame from base 1. In this chain, TRBV21-1 is recombined with TRBJ2-4; TRBD1 is the table's D call, not checked against the DNA. TRBV21-1 is termed a pseudogene. This clonotype was sampled from a newborn girl in good health. The sequenced sample was cord blood. The sequenced DNA is TGTGCCAGCAGCGCCTACGGGGGGAAGAAAGCCAAAAACATTCAGTACTTC. Its translation reads: CASSAYGGKKAKNIQYF.